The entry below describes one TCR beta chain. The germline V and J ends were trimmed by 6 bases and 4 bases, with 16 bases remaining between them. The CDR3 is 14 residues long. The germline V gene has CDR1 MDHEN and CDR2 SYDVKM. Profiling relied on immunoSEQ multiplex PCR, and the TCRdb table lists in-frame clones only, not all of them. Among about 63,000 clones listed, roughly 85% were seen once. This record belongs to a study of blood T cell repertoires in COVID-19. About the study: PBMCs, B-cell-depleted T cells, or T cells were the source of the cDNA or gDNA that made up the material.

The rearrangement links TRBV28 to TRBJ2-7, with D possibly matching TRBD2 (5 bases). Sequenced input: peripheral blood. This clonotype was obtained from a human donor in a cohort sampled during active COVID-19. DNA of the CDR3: TGTGCCAGCAGACCGGGGAAGCCCCCTTACGAGCAGTACTTC. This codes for CASRPGKPPYEQYF.